This passage covers 14 T cell receptor beta chains from one sample sequenced in a study of blood T cells in healthy people across ages. Primed by a sample-barcoded 5' primer and a J-beta primer mix, a second PCR proceeded for 7 to 11 cycles. Each CDR3 protein is one row after TCRdb ran MiXCR on the 5' RACE reads. The sample carries some 850,000 distinct CDR3 sequences, around a quarter recorded once. The same sample was also studied in work on T cells of mothers and their children.

Source material: blood. The origin of the receptors is a boy between 10 and 17 years old in good health.

The V gene is TRBV27, the J gene TRBJ2-5; D tentatively reads TRBD1 or TRBD2 (5 bases each). The V end lost 0 bases, the J end lost 11 bases, and 19 bases lay between the germline ends. In germline, CDR1 is MNHEY, CDR2 SMNVEV (reference sequence). The CDR3 is made up of 15 amino acids. CDR3 sequence (DNA): TGTGCCAGCAGTTTATCGAGGGGTGGCTCCTACGAACAGTACTTC. This encodes CASSLSRGGSYEQYF.

This clonotype was counted between two and nine times. The chain is built from TRBV4-1 and TRBJ1-1; D may be TRBD1 (5 bases). The CDR3 consists of 19 residues. Trimming took off 1 base at V and 7 bases at J, with 28 bases between the two ends. CDR1 and CDR2 (germline): MGHRA, YSYEKL. The CDR3 nucleotides are TGCGCCAGCAGCCAAGTCTGGAGCTTGGGAAGGGCCAGGGCCAATGAAGCTTTCTTT. Amino acids: CASSQVWSLGRARANEAFF.

The chain employs TRBV2 and TRBJ1-1; 9 positions agree with TRBD1. The CDR3 has 16 residues. V was clipped by 6 bases and J by 4 bases; unmatched bases: 12. The V gene's germline CDR1 is SNHLY and CDR2 FYNNEI. The CDR3 DNA sequence: TGTGCCAGCAGGCACAGGGGGCGCGAGGTCGGCACTGAAGCTTTCTTT. Amino acid sequence: CASRHRGREVGTEAFF. The whole variable domain, filled in from reference TRBV2 and TRBJ1-1, reads EPEVTQTPSHQVTQMGQEVILRCVPISNHLYFYWYRQILGQKVEFLVSFYNNEISEKSEIFDDQFSVERPDGSNFTLKIRSTKLEDSAMYFCASRHRGREVGTEAFFGQGTRLTVV.

This clonotype has just a few counts. At one end, the junction sequence differs from germline, possibly due to a read error. This rearrangement joins TRBV25-1 to TRBJ1-2; D uncertain. The CDR3 is made up of 11 amino acids. CDR1 and CDR2 (germline): MGHDK, SYGVNS. CDR3 protein: CASSEGTGYTF. The CDR3 DNA is TGTGCCAGTAGTGAGGGAACTGGCTACACCTTC.

This clonotype was detected a few times. CDR3 sequence (DNA): TGTGCCAGCAGTGAAGCAGTACAGGGCTCCTACAATGAGCAGTTCTTC. The encoded protein is CASSEAVQGSYNEQFF. The chain uses TRBV2 and TRBJ2-1, with D maybe TRBD1 (6 bases). Per germline, CDR1 SNHLY and CDR2 FYNNEI. CDR3 length: 16 amino acids. Between the trimmed V and J ends, which lost 0 bases and 0 bases, there was a span of 9 bases.

This clonotype was recorded a few times. The chain carries TRBV27 and TRBJ2-7; 11 bases align to TRBD1. V lost 1 base, J lost 2 bases, and 10 bases stayed unmatched. The CDR3 is 18 residues long. Germline V gene lookup returns CDR1 MNHEY and CDR2 SMNVEV (reference sequence). The CDR3 DNA reads TGTGCCAGCAGTTTATTGGCCCGGGACAGGGGGGTTCCCTACGAGCAGTACTTC. This translates into CASSLLARDRGVPYEQYF.

With respect to this clonotype: This sequence may be a read error, since a much larger clone differs from it by one base. The chain couples TRBV6-2 or TRBV6-3 to TRBJ2-1; 10 bases are a match to TRBD2. In germline, CDR1 is MNHEY, CDR2 SVGEGT. This CDR3 is 17 amino acids long. CDR3 nucleotide sequence: TGTGCCAGCAGTTACGGAGCGGGGGGGGCTTGGCAAGAGACCCAGCACTTC. Protein product: CASSYGAGGAWQETQHF.

CDR3 in DNA: TGTGCCAGCAGCGTTGGAAGGGGGGGAACAGATACGCAGTATTTT. It is translated as CASSVGRGGTDTQYF. The chain recombines TRBV11-2 with TRBJ2-3; tentatively, D is TRBD2 (7 bases). This CDR3 spans 15 amino acids. V was pared by 5 bases and J by 3 bases, with 15 bases between. CDR1 and CDR2 from the germline V gene are SGHAT and FQNNGV. Full variable domain (rest looked up from reference TRBV11-2 and TRBJ2-3): EAGVAQSPRYKIIEKRQSVAFWCNPISGHATLYWYQQILGQGPKLLIQFQNNGVVDDSQLPKDRFSAERLKGVDSTLKIQPAKLEDSAVYLCASSVGRGGTDTQYFGPGTRLTVL.

V is TRBV29-1 and J is TRBJ2-3, with 7 bases matching TRBD2. CDR1 is SQVTM and CDR2 is ANQGSEA in the germline V gene. Trimming cost V 1 base and J 3 bases; bases outside gene matches: 1. This CDR3 contains 13 residues. CDR3 DNA: TGCAGCGTTGAAGGGGGAGGGACAGATACGCAGTATTTT. As protein: CSVEGGGTDTQYF.

This clonotype appeared once. The chain couples TRBV7-9 to TRBJ2-5, with TRBD2 as a possible D gene (5 bases). The V end was cut by 3 bases, the J end by 2 bases, with 13 bases between. Germline V gene lookup returns CDR1 SEHNR and CDR2 FQNEAQ (reference sequence). The CDR3 has 15 amino acids. The CDR3 loop reads CASSFGPGSQETQYF. CDR3 DNA: TGTGCCAGCAGCTTTGGGCCGGGATCACAAGAGACCCAGTACTTC.

The V gene is TRBV28, the J gene TRBJ2-5; a possible D gene is TRBD2 (5 bases). Gene TRBJ2-1 matches the end of the DNA better, so the J call may be wrong. Germline-derived CDR1 and CDR2 are MDHEN and SYDVKM. This CDR3 is 13 amino acids long. CDR3 protein: CASRVRDSAEQFF. The CDR3, as DNA: TGTGCCAGCAGAGTCCGCGATAGCGCTGAGCAGTTCTTC.

The rearrangement links TRBV20-1 to TRBJ2-3, with D perhaps TRBD2 (6 bases). The V gene's germline CDR1 is DFQATT and CDR2 SNEGSKA (reference sequence). CDR3 length: 12 amino acids. V was trimmed by 4 bases and J by 9 bases, leaving 14 bases between them. The CDR3 DNA is TGCAGTGCTAAGGGATCGGGGGAGACGCAGTATTTT. It yields the protein CSAKGSGETQYF.

The chain recombines TRBV12-1 with TRBJ2-4; the table assigns TRBD2, which was not confirmed against the DNA. TRBV12-1 constitutes a pseudogene. The CDR3 consists of 13 residues. The CDR3 here is CASTIVVKNIQYF. The CDR3, as DNA: TGTGCCAGCACTATAGTCGTCAAAAACATTCAGTACTTC.

This clonotype was seen more than once but under ten times. This chain links TRBV7-2 with TRBJ2-5; 8 bases match TRBD2. The end of the DNA aligns better with TRBJ2-7, so the J call may be wrong. The CDR3 has 15 amino acids. Germline assignment: CDR1 SGHTA and CDR2 FQGNSA. For the CDR3, the DNA is TGTGCCAGCAGCTTAGAGAGCGGGGGTTCCTACGAGCAGTACTTC. Protein product: CASSLESGGSYEQYF.